This T cell receptor beta chain comes out of a study of cytomegalovirus exposure and HLA in healthy donors. Study overall: The approximately 120 validation repertoires were reported in a later analysis to have been generated on the same platform as the approximately 700 first-cohort repertoires.

Germline V gives CDR1 SGHKS, CDR2 YYEKEE (reference sequence). The V end lost 0 bases, the J end lost 1 base, and 13 bases lay between the germline ends. The CDR3 totals 17 residues. Of note for this clone: Antigen: not known.

Some clones are missing from TCRdb's copy, which holds only in-frame ones; the method was immunoSEQ multiplex PCR. The table has roughly 120,000 clones, around 88% seen once; the top ten hold more than 1.5%. Study-wide findings and caveats: TCR beta chains numbering more than 150 were designated cytomegalovirus-associated. A later analysis found first-cohort TCR clusters tended to co-occur in the 130 or so validation repertoires. High sensitivity and specificity were reportedly achieved when the classifier diagnosed cytomegalovirus status.

This receptor was identified in a man aged 18 to 29 in good health and CMV-seronegative. This chain links TRBV5-5 with TRBJ1-4; D is ambiguous. Sequencing input: PBMCs. CDR3 sequence (DNA): TGTGCCAGCAGCTTGGGTCCGGGAGGCGTAACTAATGAAAAACTGTTTTTT. Translating gives CASSLGPGGVTNEKLFF.